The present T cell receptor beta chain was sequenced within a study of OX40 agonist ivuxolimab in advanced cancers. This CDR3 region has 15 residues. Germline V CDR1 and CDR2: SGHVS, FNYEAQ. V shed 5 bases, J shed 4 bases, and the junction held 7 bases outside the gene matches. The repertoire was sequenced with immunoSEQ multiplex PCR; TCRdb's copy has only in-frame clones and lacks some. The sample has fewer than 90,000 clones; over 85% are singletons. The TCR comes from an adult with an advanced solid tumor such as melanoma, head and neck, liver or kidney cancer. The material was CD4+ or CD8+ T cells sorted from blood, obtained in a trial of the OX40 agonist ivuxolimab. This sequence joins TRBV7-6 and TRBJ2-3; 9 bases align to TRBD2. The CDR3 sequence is CASSAVGTSSDTQYF. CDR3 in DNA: TGTGCCAGCAGCGCTGTAGGGACTAGCTCAGATACGCAGTATTTT.